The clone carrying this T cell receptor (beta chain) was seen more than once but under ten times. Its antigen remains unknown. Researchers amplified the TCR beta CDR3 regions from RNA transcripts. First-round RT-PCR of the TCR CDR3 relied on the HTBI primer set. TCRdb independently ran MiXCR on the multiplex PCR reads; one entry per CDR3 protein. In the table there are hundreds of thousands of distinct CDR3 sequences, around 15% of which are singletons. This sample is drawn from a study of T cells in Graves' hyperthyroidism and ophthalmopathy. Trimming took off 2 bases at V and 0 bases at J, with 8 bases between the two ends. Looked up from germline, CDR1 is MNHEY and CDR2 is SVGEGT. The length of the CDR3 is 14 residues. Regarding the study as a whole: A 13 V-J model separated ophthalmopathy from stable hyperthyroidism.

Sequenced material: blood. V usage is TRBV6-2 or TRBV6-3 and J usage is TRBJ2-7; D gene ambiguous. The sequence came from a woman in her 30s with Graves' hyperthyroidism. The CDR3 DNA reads TGTGCCAGCAGTTACGACCCACGCTCCTACGAGCAGTACTTC. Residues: CASSYDPRSYEQYF.